The clone carrying this T cell receptor beta chain was found many times. Its specificity is not known. A second roughly 7 to 12 cycle PCR used barcoded and J-beta primers. A template-switch adaptor containing 12 random nucleotides labeled each cDNA molecule. TCRdb re-called the 5' RACE reads with MiXCR, one entry per CDR3 protein. There are 650,000 to 700,000 distinct CDR3 sequences in the sample; roughly 32% occur only once, and 15% lies in the top ten. This record comes from a study of blood T cells in healthy people across ages. About the research overall: Using template switching, researchers captured about one barcoded beta molecule for each two T cells. General study results and limits: Diversity of TCR beta per million T cells declined in a roughly linear way with age.

Isolation yielded PBMCs, at least 7 million per sample, in every case. The source material was blood. This sequence was found in a woman of 80 years or more in good health.

The CDR3 is CASRQGAPGSPLHF. The CDR3, as DNA: TGTGCCAGCAGACAGGGGGCGCCGGGTTCACCCCTCCACTTT. V usage is TRBV2 and J usage is TRBJ1-6, with TRBD1 identical over 9 bases. The CDR3 runs to 14 residues. With 6 bases clipped from V and 9 bases from J, the junction kept 6 bases outside the gene matches. Germline V gene lookup returns CDR1 SNHLY and CDR2 FYNNEI.